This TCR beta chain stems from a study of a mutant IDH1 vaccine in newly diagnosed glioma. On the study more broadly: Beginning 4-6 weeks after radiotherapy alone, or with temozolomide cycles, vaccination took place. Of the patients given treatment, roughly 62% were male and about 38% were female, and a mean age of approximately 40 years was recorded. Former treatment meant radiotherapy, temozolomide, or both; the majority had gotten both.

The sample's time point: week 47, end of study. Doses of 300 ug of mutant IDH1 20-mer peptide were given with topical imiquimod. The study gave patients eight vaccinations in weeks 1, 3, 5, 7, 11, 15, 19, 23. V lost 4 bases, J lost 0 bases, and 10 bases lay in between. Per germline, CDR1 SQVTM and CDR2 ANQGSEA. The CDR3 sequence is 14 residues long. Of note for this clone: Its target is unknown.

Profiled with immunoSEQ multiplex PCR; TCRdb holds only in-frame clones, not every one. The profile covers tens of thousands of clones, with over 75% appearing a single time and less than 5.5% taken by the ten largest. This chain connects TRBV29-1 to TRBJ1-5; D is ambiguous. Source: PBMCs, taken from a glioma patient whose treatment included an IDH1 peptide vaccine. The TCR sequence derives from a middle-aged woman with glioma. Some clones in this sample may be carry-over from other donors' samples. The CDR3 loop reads CSVGTASSNQPQHF. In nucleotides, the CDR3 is TGCAGCGTTGGGACGGCTTCTAGCAATCAGCCCCAGCATTTT.